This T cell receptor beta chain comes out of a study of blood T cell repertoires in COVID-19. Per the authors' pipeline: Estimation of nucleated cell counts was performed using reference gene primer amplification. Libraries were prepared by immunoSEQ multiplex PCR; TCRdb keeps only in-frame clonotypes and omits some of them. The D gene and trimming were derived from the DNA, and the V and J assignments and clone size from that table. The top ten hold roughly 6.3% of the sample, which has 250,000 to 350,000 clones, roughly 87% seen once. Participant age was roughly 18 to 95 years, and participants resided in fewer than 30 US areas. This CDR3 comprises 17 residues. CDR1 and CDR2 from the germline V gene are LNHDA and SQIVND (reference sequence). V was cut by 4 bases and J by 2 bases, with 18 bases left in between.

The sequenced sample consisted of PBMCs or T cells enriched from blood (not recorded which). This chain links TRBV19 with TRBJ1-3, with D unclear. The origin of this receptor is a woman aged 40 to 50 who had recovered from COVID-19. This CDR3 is CASSRGGPRDAGNTIYF. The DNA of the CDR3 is TGTGCCAGTAGTAGAGGAGGCCCCCGGGATGCTGGAAACACCATATATTTT. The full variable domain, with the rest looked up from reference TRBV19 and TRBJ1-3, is DGGITQSPKYLFRKEGQNVTLSCEQNLNHDAMYWYRQDPGQGLRLIYYSQIVNDFQKGDIAEGYSVSREKKESFPLTVTSAQKNPTAFYLCASSRGGPRDAGNTIYFGEGSWLTVV.